A selection of T cell receptor beta chains follows, all from one sample in a study of cytomegalovirus exposure and HLA in healthy donors. The method was immunoSEQ multiplex PCR; TCRdb's version includes in-frame clones alone and lacks a portion of them. This table has 200,000 or so clones, approximately 84% appearing once. Sequenced material: PBMCs. The receptors were gathered from a man younger than 30 in good health and CMV-seropositive. The CDR3 runs from the conserved cysteine through the conserved F or W. Each record gives: CDR3 protein, CDR3 DNA, D gene, J gene, clone size, V gene. A D gene is named only where the DNA matches it firmly. The size of a clone is reported for some rows only, either as once, few or many, or as a class for expanded clones.

CDR3 protein: CASSPAGSNEKLFF; CDR3 DNA: TGTGCCAGCTCTCCAGCAGGATCTAATGAAAAACTGTTTTTT; D gene: -; J gene: TRBJ1-4; clone size: -; V gene: TRBV18
CDR3 protein: CASSLVPVRERGNEQFF; CDR3 DNA: TGTGCCAGCAGCTTAGTCCCCGTCCGGGAGAGGGGCAATGAGCAGTTCTTC; D gene: -; J gene: TRBJ2-1; clone size: few; V gene: TRBV7-2
CDR3 protein: CASSLMGGTGHGYTF; CDR3 DNA: TGCGCCAGCAGCCTCATGGGTGGGACAGGACATGGCTACACCTTC; D gene: TRBD1; J gene: TRBJ1-2; clone size: -; V gene: TRBV4-3
CDR3 protein: CASSSDRGRKAFF; CDR3 DNA: TGTGCCAGCAGCTCCGACAGGGGTCGGAAAGCTTTCTTT; D gene: TRBD1; J gene: TRBJ1-1; clone size: few; V gene: TRBV7-2
CDR3 protein: CSVGPGPQHF; CDR3 DNA: TGCAGCGTTGGGCCGGGACCCCAGCATTTT; D gene: -; J gene: TRBJ1-5; clone size: few; V gene: TRBV29-1
CDR3 protein: CATSSDRGNTGELFF; CDR3 DNA: TGTGCCACCAGCAGTGATCGGGGAAACACCGGGGAGCTGTTTTTT; D gene: -; J gene: TRBJ2-2; clone size: -; V gene: TRBV15
CDR3 protein: CASSLGRGRGKIYEQYF; CDR3 DNA: TGTGCCAGCAGCTTGGGGCGAGGGCGGGGCAAAATCTACGAGCAGTACTTC; D gene: -; J gene: TRBJ2-7; clone size: few; V gene: TRBV11-2
CDR3 protein: CAWSYHKREGRNEQFF; CDR3 DNA: TGTGCCTGGAGTTATCATAAGCGGGAGGGCCGCAATGAGCAGTTCTTC; D gene: TRBD2; J gene: TRBJ2-1; clone size: -; V gene: TRBV30
CDR3 protein: CASTPTTSGSYEQYF; CDR3 DNA: TGTGCCAGCACTCCCACGACTAGCGGGAGCTACGAGCAGTACTTC; D gene: TRBD2; J gene: TRBJ2-7; clone size: -; V gene: TRBV6-6
CDR3 protein: CASSLGGVGQGAYTGELFF; CDR3 DNA: TGTGCCAGCAGTTTAGGGGGCGTGGGACAGGGGGCTTACACCGGGGAGCTGTTTTTT; D gene: TRBD1; J gene: TRBJ2-2; clone size: -; V gene: TRBV27
CDR3 protein: CASSREVRTEAFF; CDR3 DNA: TGTGCCAGCAGCCGGGAGGTTCGCACTGAAGCTTTCTTT; D gene: -; J gene: TRBJ1-1; clone size: -; V gene: TRBV7-9
CDR3 protein: CASSQSGLAGGYYEQYF; CDR3 DNA: TGCGCCAGCAGTCAATCGGGACTAGCGGGAGGTTACTACGAGCAGTACTTC; D gene: TRBD2; J gene: TRBJ2-7; clone size: -; V gene: TRBV23-1
CDR3 protein: CASSNPQSNIQYF; CDR3 DNA: TGTGCCAGCAGTAATCCACAATCAAACATTCAGTACTTC; D gene: -; J gene: TRBJ2-4; clone size: -; V gene: TRBV28
CDR3 protein: CASSVGTGSSTDTQYF; CDR3 DNA: TGTGCCAGCAGTGTAGGGACAGGGAGTAGCACAGATACGCAGTATTTT; D gene: TRBD1; J gene: TRBJ2-3; clone size: -; V gene: TRBV2
CDR3 protein: CAWSRETGGNTGELFF; CDR3 DNA: TGTGCCTGGAGTAGGGAGACAGGGGGCAACACCGGGGAGCTGTTTTTT; D gene: TRBD1; J gene: TRBJ2-2; clone size: once; V gene: TRBV30
CDR3 protein: CASTILGQFTDTQYF; CDR3 DNA: TGTGCCAGCACTATTCTAGGACAGTTCACAGATACGCAGTATTTT; D gene: -; J gene: TRBJ2-3; clone size: -; V gene: TRBV28
CDR3 protein: CASSLSAANSNQPQHF; CDR3 DNA: TGTGCCAGCAGTTTATCCGCCGCTAATAGCAATCAGCCCCAGCATTTT; D gene: -; J gene: TRBJ1-5; clone size: -; V gene: TRBV27
CDR3 protein: CASSLARDRSYYEQYF; CDR3 DNA: TGTGCCAGCAGCTTAGCCCGGGACAGGTCCTACTACGAGCAGTACTTC; D gene: TRBD1; J gene: TRBJ2-7; clone size: -; V gene: TRBV11-2
CDR3 protein: CSVESPPGQKETQYF; CDR3 DNA: TGCAGCGTTGAATCTCCCCCGGGACAGAAAGAGACCCAGTACTTC; D gene: TRBD1; J gene: TRBJ2-5; clone size: -; V gene: TRBV29-1
CDR3 protein: CATQSYNEQFF; CDR3 DNA: TGTGCCACCCAATCCTACAATGAGCAGTTCTTC; D gene: -; J gene: TRBJ2-1; clone size: few; V gene: TRBV15
CDR3 protein: CASSPGLAYTDTQYF; CDR3 DNA: TGTGCCAGCAGCCCGGGACTAGCGTACACAGATACGCAGTATTTT; D gene: TRBD2; J gene: TRBJ2-3; clone size: once; V gene: TRBV28
CDR3 protein: CASSFKYTEAFF; CDR3 DNA: TGTGCCAGCAGCTTCAAATACACTGAAGCTTTCTTT; D gene: -; J gene: TRBJ1-1; clone size: -; V gene: TRBV7-2
CDR3 protein: CASSPRTSGRSSYEQYF; CDR3 DNA: TGTGCCAGCAGCCCCCGGACTAGCGGGAGAAGCTCCTACGAGCAGTACTTC; D gene: TRBD2; J gene: TRBJ2-7; clone size: once; V gene: TRBV7-2
CDR3 protein: CASSNPAGQAVGELFF; CDR3 DNA: TGTGCCAGCAGTAACCCGGCGGGACAGGCGGTCGGGGAGCTGTTTTTT; D gene: TRBD1; J gene: TRBJ2-2; clone size: once; V gene: TRBV27
CDR3 protein: CASSFDRKEQYF; CDR3 DNA: TGTGCCAGCAGTTTCGACAGGAAAGAGCAGTACTTC; D gene: -; J gene: TRBJ2-7; clone size: -; V gene: TRBV27
CDR3 protein: CASSLVGGAGEEKLFF; CDR3 DNA: TGCGCCAGCAGCTTGGTTGGGGGCGCGGGGGAAGAAAAACTGTTTTTT; D gene: -; J gene: TRBJ1-4; clone size: -; V gene: TRBV5-1
CDR3 protein: CASSSPTGLVSNEQFF; CDR3 DNA: TGTGCCAGCAGTTCCCCGACGGGACTAGTAAGTAATGAGCAGTTCTTC; D gene: TRBD2; J gene: TRBJ2-1; clone size: -; V gene: TRBV27
CDR3 protein: CASSLYGDTQYF; CDR3 DNA: TGTGCCAGCAGTTTATACGGAGATACGCAGTATTTT; D gene: -; J gene: TRBJ2-3; clone size: -; V gene: TRBV27